This entry is about one T cell receptor (beta chain). The record originates from a study of CD8 T cells in Susac syndrome. Germline V gives CDR1 SGHNT, CDR2 YYREEE (reference sequence). V lost 4 bases and J 2 bases, leaving 10 bases between the germline ends. The CDR3 length is 13 residues. After extraction with the RNeasy kit, roughly 0.45 to 1 ug of the RNA was reverse transcribed using random hexamers. TCRdb fed the immunoSEQ multiplex PCR reads into MiXCR, producing one record per CDR3 protein. The sample lists about 180,000 distinct CDR3 sequences; approximately 94% were seen once. This receptor was taken from a human donor with multiple sclerosis. The chain has TRBV5-4 and TRBJ2-7, with a possible D match to TRBD1 (6 bases). The sequenced sample consisted of CD4+ T cells from PBMCs. CDR3 loop: CASSATGAYEQYF. CDR3 bases: TGTGCCAGCAGCGCGACAGGCGCCTACGAGCAGTACTTC.